A selection of T cell receptor beta chains follows, all from one sample in a study of blood T cell repertoires in COVID-19. Clones were read by immunoSEQ multiplex PCR, and TCRdb kept only the in-frame ones, dropping some. There are about 120,000 clones in the sample; roughly 91% occur only once, and about a fifth lies in the top ten. The sequenced material came from peripheral blood. These receptors all stem from a human donor with acute or convalescent COVID-19. The donor label of this sample is uncertain. CDR3s include the opening cysteine and the closing phenylalanine or tryptophan.

j_gene: TRBJ1-1; v_gene: TRBV5-1; CDR3aa: CASSLEGPGTEAFF
j_gene: TRBJ1-1; v_gene: TRBV28; CDR3aa: CASSSTGIYTEAFF
j_gene: TRBJ1-4; v_gene: TRBV5-1; CDR3aa: CASRSGGVATNEKLFF
j_gene: TRBJ2-1; v_gene: TRBV6-5; CDR3aa: CASSYLGFAGEQFF
j_gene: TRBJ1-2; v_gene: TRBV18; CDR3aa: CASSPPAGVFGYTF
j_gene: TRBJ2-7; v_gene: TRBV28; CDR3aa: CASSPRGLAYYEQYF
j_gene: TRBJ1-3; v_gene: TRBV28; CDR3aa: CASSFSGSSGNTIYF
j_gene: TRBJ1-1; v_gene: TRBV3-1/TRBV3-2; CDR3aa: CASSRLPQGWNTEAFF
j_gene: TRBJ2-1; v_gene: TRBV7-8; CDR3aa: CASSLGGGATYNEQFF
j_gene: TRBJ1-4; v_gene: TRBV5-1; CDR3aa: CASRIGQANGEKLFF
j_gene: TRBJ2-3; v_gene: TRBV4-2; CDR3aa: CASSPASGSFTDTQYF
j_gene: TRBJ2-2; v_gene: TRBV11-3; CDR3aa: CASSFHGELFF
j_gene: TRBJ1-5; v_gene: TRBV2; CDR3aa: CASRNYGNQPQHF
j_gene: TRBJ2-1; v_gene: TRBV5-8; CDR3aa: CASSLGLTSGSSSYNEQFF
j_gene: TRBJ2-2; v_gene: TRBV7-8; CDR3aa: CASSPTGGANTGELFF
j_gene: TRBJ2-7; v_gene: TRBV6-5; CDR3aa: CASRDSGGPTYEQYF
j_gene: TRBJ2-7; v_gene: TRBV20-1; CDR3aa: CSASLGTSEGEQYF
j_gene: TRBJ1-1; v_gene: TRBV18; CDR3aa: CASSPRQAMNTEAFF
j_gene: TRBJ2-1; v_gene: TRBV30; CDR3aa: CAWSPQVYNEQFF
j_gene: TRBJ1-3; v_gene: TRBV5-6; CDR3aa: CASSWDRGGNTIYF
j_gene: TRBJ1-1; v_gene: TRBV19; CDR3aa: CASSAGTFVTEAFF
j_gene: TRBJ1-2; v_gene: TRBV11-2; CDR3aa: CASSLVIPRTEYGYTF
j_gene: TRBJ2-1; v_gene: TRBV29-1; CDR3aa: CSGRGMSSYNEQFF
j_gene: TRBJ2-5; v_gene: TRBV5-1; CDR3aa: CASSLGLAPQYF
j_gene: TRBJ1-2; v_gene: TRBV6-5; CDR3aa: CASSYQGQYYGYTF
j_gene: TRBJ2-7; v_gene: TRBV5-1; CDR3aa: CASGPDRGDYEQYF
j_gene: TRBJ1-1; v_gene: TRBV5-1; CDR3aa: CASSSWGGTNTEAFF
j_gene: TRBJ2-5; v_gene: TRBV4-1; CDR3aa: CASSQGVGLETQYF
j_gene: TRBJ1-4; v_gene: TRBV3-1/TRBV3-2; CDR3aa: CASSPGQGTNEKLFF
j_gene: TRBJ1-2; v_gene: TRBV12-3/TRBV12-4; CDR3aa: CASSFWGDDGYTF
j_gene: TRBJ2-2; v_gene: TRBV19; CDR3aa: CASSRSASGTGELFF
j_gene: TRBJ2-5; v_gene: TRBV30; CDR3aa: CAWRINPGGETQYF
j_gene: TRBJ1-6; v_gene: TRBV19; CDR3aa: CASKDREVYNSPLHF
j_gene: TRBJ2-5; v_gene: TRBV7-3; CDR3aa: CASSRQARAGETQYF
j_gene: TRBJ1-1; v_gene: TRBV28; CDR3aa: CASSLGDRKNTEAFF
j_gene: TRBJ2-1; v_gene: TRBV7-9; CDR3aa: CASSLVRLAGRGEQFF
j_gene: TRBJ2-7; v_gene: TRBV2; CDR3aa: CASTGGSGRFGGYEQYF
j_gene: TRBJ2-6; v_gene: TRBV6-5; CDR3aa: CASRTGNSGANVLTF
j_gene: TRBJ1-1; v_gene: TRBV3-1/TRBV3-2; CDR3aa: CASSQDLGQGAAFF
j_gene: TRBJ1-2; v_gene: TRBV18; CDR3aa: CASSPIRQAINYGYTF
j_gene: TRBJ1-2; v_gene: TRBV28; CDR3aa: CASSLRSRISYGYTF
j_gene: TRBJ1-5; v_gene: TRBV10-3; CDR3aa: CAISRRARGEQPQHF
j_gene: TRBJ1-5; v_gene: TRBV11-2; CDR3aa: CASSLLGQGDQPQHF
j_gene: TRBJ1-2; v_gene: TRBV2; CDR3aa: CASSESGEGINYGYTF
j_gene: TRBJ1-4; v_gene: TRBV7-9; CDR3aa: CASSRKGQGGEKLFF
j_gene: TRBJ2-1; v_gene: TRBV29-1; CDR3aa: CSVGGGGAYNEQFF